Here is one T cell receptor beta chain with its context. Its antigen remains unknown. The sample originates from a study of beta chain features in type 1 diabetes. Findings of the study overall: Type 1 diabetes patients showed a moderate but significant shortening of TCRB CDR3s in all four CD4+ subsets. Compared to healthy donors, patients appeared to have naive, central memory and Treg TCRB repertoires that were more alike.

The study reverse transcribed the entire isolated RNA, so it sequenced expressed TCRB transcripts. Produced via immunoSEQ multiplex PCR; TCRdb's table is partial and in-frame only. The table has around 400,000 clones, more than 13% seen once; the top ten hold roughly 0.019%. Sorting based on CD45RO/CCR7/CD25/CD127/CD95/CD27 separated CD4+ naive, central memory, regulatory and stem cell-like memory cells. Sorted populations were all over 95% pure. What was sequenced was naive CD4+ T cells from blood. The receptor's source is a woman aged 18 to 35 in good health.

The CDR3 nucleotides read TGTGCCTGGCAGCCGACAGTTGAAGCTTTCTTT. Its translation is CAWQPTVEAFF. This chain connects TRBV30 to TRBJ1-1; tentatively, D is TRBD1 (5 bases). This CDR3 comprises 11 residues. The V gene lost 5 bases and the J gene lost 7 bases, with 11 bases spanning the gap. Per the germline V gene, CDR1 is GTSNPN and CDR2 is SVGIG (reference sequence).